The 30 T cell receptor beta chains presented below share a single source sample, sequenced in a study of blood T cells in healthy people across ages. For the second PCR, which ran for roughly 6 to 12 cycles, a sample-barcoded 5' primer and a J-beta primer mix were used. TCRdb used MiXCR to reprocess the 5' RACE reads, holding one entry per CDR3 protein. The profile shows more than 1,000,000 distinct CDR3 sequences, almost 25% of them singletons. These data are also associated with another study on T cells of mothers and their children.

Sequencing was performed on blood. The source of these receptors is a girl aged 2-10 years in good health.

This clonotype was found a few times. The V gene is TRBV29-1, the J gene TRBJ2-3, with 7 nucleotides matching TRBD2. Germline V gene lookup returns CDR1 SQVTM and CDR2 ANQGSEA. This CDR3 contains 13 residues. V dropped 4 bases and J dropped 6; count of bases not matched to a gene: 7. As DNA, the CDR3 is TGCAGCGTTGGGGAGTCCGGGAGGGATACGCAGTATTTT. Translation gives CSVGESGRDTQYF.

In this sample, this clonotype turned up many times. The chain employs TRBV7-3 and TRBJ2-7; TRBD2 matches at 7 bases. This CDR3 is built from 14 residues. Trimming at V came to 5 bases and at J to 4 bases, leaving 8 bases not matched to a gene. Germline V gene lookup returns CDR1 SGHTA and CDR2 FQGTGA. CDR3 region: CASSPLGGRYEQYF. The CDR3 nucleotides read TGTGCCAGCAGCCCCCTGGGGGGGAGGTACGAGCAGTACTTC.

This clonotype was seen a handful of times. The gene calls are TRBV12-3 or TRBV12-4 and TRBJ1-1; D may be TRBD1 (6 bases). V dropped 6 bases and J dropped 7 bases, with 18 bases sitting between them. CDR3 size: 14 residues. The CDR3, as DNA: TGTGCCAGCAGCTTCACGACAGGATATGGTGAAGCTTTCTTT. Its translation is CASSFTTGYGEAFF.

This clonotype was recorded many times. V usage is TRBV4-1 and J usage is TRBJ2-2; D is possibly TRBD1 (7 bases). The CDR3 sequence is 14 residues long. CDR1 is MGHRA, CDR2 YSYEKL, per germline. Trimming stripped 3 bases from V and 6 bases from J, with 11 bases between. CDR3 DNA: TGCGCCAGCAGCCATGGAGGGGGCTCCGGGGAGCTGTTTTTT. Protein sequence: CASSHGGGSGELFF.

This clonotype was detected only a few times. The chain carries TRBV12-3 or TRBV12-4 and TRBJ2-7, with 11 bases aligning to TRBD1. The CDR3 totals 14 residues. The trim removed 5 bases at V and 7 bases at J, leaving 7 bases unmatched. Here the CDR3 reads CASSPRGTGGEQYF. CDR3 sequence (DNA): TGTGCCAGCAGTCCTCGCGGGACAGGGGGAGAGCAGTACTTC.

V and J are TRBV6-5 and TRBJ1-6; D remains unclear. This CDR3 contains 15 residues. The ends were cut back, 2 bases at V and 9 bases at J, with 14 bases in the middle. Germline assignment: CDR1 MNHEY and CDR2 SVGAGI. The CDR3 spells CASSYERVVGSPLHF. The CDR3 DNA is TGTGCCAGCAGTTACGAAAGAGTCGTAGGTTCACCCCTCCACTTT.

This clonotype came up a few times. The chain employs TRBV4-2 and TRBJ1-2, with D uncertain. The germline CDR1 and CDR2 sequences are LGHNA and YNFKEQ. The V gene lost 2 bases and the J gene lost 0 bases, with 4 bases spanning the gap. This CDR3 has 13 amino acids. The CDR3 loop is CASSQMANYGYTF. The CDR3 nucleotides are TGTGCCAGCAGCCAAATGGCTAACTATGGCTACACCTTC.

J is TRBJ1-2 and V is TRBV10-3; the D gene is possibly TRBD1 (5 bases). V lost 2 bases and J 3 bases, leaving 7 bases between the germline ends. The CDR3 consists of 13 residues. Per the germline V gene, CDR1 is ENHRY and CDR2 is SYGVKD. Here the CDR3 reads CAISEGADYGYTF. DNA of the CDR3: TGTGCCATCAGTGAGGGGGCGGACTATGGCTACACCTTC.

This chain connects TRBV7-2 to TRBJ1-1; D gene ambiguous. Looked up from germline, CDR1 is SGHTA and CDR2 is FQGNSA. The CDR3 loop spans 14 amino acids. The V end lost 6 bases, the J end lost 2 bases, and 13 bases lay between the germline ends. CDR3 nucleotides: TGTGCCAGCAGACTCTCGGGTCGAAACACTGAAGCTTTCTTT. Translating it yields CASRLSGRNTEAFF.

CDR3 coding DNA: TGCGCCAGCAGCTCAACGGCGAAATACGAGCAGTACTTC. Its protein is CASSSTAKYEQYF. J is TRBJ2-7 and V is TRBV5-1; no clear D. The CDR3 sequence is 13 residues long. Germline CDR1 and CDR2: SGHRS and YFSETQ. Trimming removed 3 bases at V and 4 bases at J, with 11 bases between.

This clonotype came up a few times. The V and J genes are TRBV4-3 and TRBJ2-5; D is undetermined. The CDR3 is 15 amino acids. V gave up 0 bases and J gave up 3 bases, with 11 bases separating them. CDR1 is LGHNA, CDR2 YSLEER, per germline. CDR3: CASSQDWSGEETQYF. The CDR3 DNA reads as TGCGCCAGCAGCCAAGATTGGTCAGGCGAAGAGACCCAGTACTTC.

This clonotype was picked up a small number of times. This chain uses TRBV20-1 with TRBJ1-4, with 7 positions matching TRBD1. With V trimmed by 3 bases and J by 8 bases, 6 bases remained unmatched. CDR1 DFQATT and CDR2 SNEGSKA come from the germline V gene (reference sequence). This CDR3 is built from 13 residues. The CDR3 sequence: CSARRGRGEKLFF. Here the CDR3 DNA reads TGCAGTGCTAGGAGGGGGCGCGGAGAAAAACTGTTTTTT.

This clonotype was seen a handful of times. The rearrangement joins TRBV27 to TRBJ1-5; the D is unclear. Trimming removed 5 bases from V and 0 bases from J, with 20 bases in between. The CDR3 is 18 residues long. The germline V gene has CDR1 MNHEY and CDR2 SMNVEV (reference sequence). CDR3 in DNA: TGTGCCAGCAGTCGCCGGACCGATAACTCAAATAGCAATCAGCCCCAGCATTTT. Amino acid sequence: CASSRRTDNSNSNQPQHF.

In its sample, this clonotype was seen a few times. Written as DNA, the CDR3 is TGTGCCAGCAGCTTAAGGGCTAGCGGGAGGGCCATCGTCAATGAGCAGTTCTTC. Its translation: CASSLRASGRAIVNEQFF. The chain recombines TRBV7-8 with TRBJ2-1, with 12 nucleotides matching TRBD2. The CDR3 contains 18 residues. Trimming at V came to 2 bases and at J to 6 bases, leaving 11 bases not matched to a gene. Germline-derived CDR1 and CDR2 are SGHVS and FQNEAQ.

This clonotype was found a few times. V usage is TRBV2 and J usage is TRBJ1-2; 8 bases agree with TRBD1. The junction had 2 bases not matched to a gene; V was cut back by 4 bases and J by 4 bases. The CDR3 has 13 residues. CDR1 and CDR2 from the germline V gene are SNHLY and FYNNEI. The CDR3 here is CASSAGTGYGYTF. CDR3 DNA sequence: TGTGCCAGCAGTGCCGGGACAGGCTATGGCTACACCTTC.

This chain uses TRBV2 with TRBJ2-5, with TRBD2 identical over 13 bases. The end of the DNA fits TRBJ2-1 better, so the J call may be wrong. Germline loops: CDR1 SNHLY, CDR2 FYNNEI. The CDR3 consists of 15 residues. The CDR3 loop reads CASSETSGGAHEQFF. In nucleotides, the CDR3 is TGTGCCAGCAGTGAAACTAGCGGGGGGGCCCATGAGCAGTTCTTC.

V gene TRBV7-9 combines with J gene TRBJ2-3; no clear D. Judging by the DNA end, TRBJ1-5 fits better; the J call may be wrong. Germline-derived CDR1 and CDR2 are SEHNR and FQNEAQ (reference sequence). The CDR3 is made up of 14 amino acids. The CDR3 is CASSFTSGRDTQHF. DNA of the CDR3: TGTGCCAGCAGCTTCACTAGCGGGAGGGATACGCAGCATTTT.

This clonotype was picked up a small number of times. V is TRBV29-1 and J is TRBJ1-4; D remains unclear. V shed 7 bases and J shed 6 bases, with 12 bases lying between them. The germline CDR1 and CDR2 sequences are SQVTM and ANQGSEA. The CDR3 sequence is 12 residues long. The CDR3 loop is CSAGEGDEKLFF. The CDR3 DNA reads as TGCAGCGCCGGTGAGGGAGATGAAAAACTGTTTTTT.

On this clonotype itself: The junction departs from germline at one end; a sequencing error may be responsible. The chain carries TRBV7-7 and TRBJ2-5, with TRBD2 matching 7 bases. The CDR3 contains 16 residues. Germline V gene sequence: CDR1 SSHAT, CDR2 FNYEAQ (reference sequence). The CDR3 loop is CASSPRNSGTGETQYF. Here the CDR3 DNA reads TGTGCTAGCAGCCCGAGAAACAGCGGGACCGGAGAGACCCAGTACTTC.

The gene calls are TRBV2 and TRBJ1-6, with a tentative D call TRBD1 (6 bases). The CDR3 length is 13 residues. Trimming pared 4 bases from V and 13 bases from J, leaving 14 bases between. Germline V gene sequence: CDR1 SNHLY, CDR2 FYNNEI. In DNA form, the CDR3 reads TGTGCCAGCAGTGGAACAGGGCTGGGGCCCCTCCACTTT. It encodes CASSGTGLGPLHF.

This clonotype was counted a few times. The rearrangement links TRBV28 to TRBJ2-5, with D uncertain. The J call could be wrong; TRBJ2-7 is a better fit for the DNA end. The CDR3 spans 12 residues. The germline CDR1 and CDR2 sequences are MDHEN and SYDVKM. The DNA of the CDR3 is TGTGCCAGCCGGAAACTCCCGAACGAGCAGTACTTC. This sequence encodes CASRKLPNEQYF.

This clonotype has a handful of counts. The chain joins TRBV12-3 or TRBV12-4 to TRBJ1-5, with TRBD1 as a possible D gene (6 bases). The V end lost 4 bases, the J end lost 6 bases, and 13 bases lay between the germline ends. The CDR3 is made up of 14 amino acids. In DNA form, the CDR3 reads TGTGCCAGCAGTTCGGCCACAGGGTTTCAGCCCCAGCATTTT. Translating gives CASSSATGFQPQHF.

In this sample, this clonotype turned up a few times. The chain recombines TRBV19 with TRBJ2-1; D gene uncertain. The CDR3 has 11 amino acids. The germline V and J ends were trimmed by 7 bases and 7 bases, with 8 bases remaining between them. Germline loops: CDR1 LNHDA, CDR2 SQIVND (reference sequence). In nucleotides, the CDR3 is TGTGCCAGTACGATAGGTAATGAGCAGTTCTTC. Its protein product is CASTIGNEQFF.

The CDR3 DNA sequence: TGTGCCAGCAGGTACAGGGGGCCTGGGTATGGCTACACCTTC. Residues: CASRYRGPGYGYTF. V usage is TRBV27 and J usage is TRBJ1-2, with 9 bases identical to TRBD1. V dropped 6 bases and J dropped 5; count of bases not matched to a gene: 7. The germline CDR1 and CDR2 sequences are MNHEY and SMNVEV (reference sequence). The CDR3 totals 14 residues.

The chain employs TRBV25-1 and TRBJ2-3, with 10 bases lining up with TRBD1. CDR1 and CDR2 from the germline V gene are MGHDK and SYGVNS. V shed 4 bases, J shed 3 bases, and the junction held 7 bases outside the gene matches. The CDR3 is made up of 16 amino acids. The CDR3 protein is CASSVMTGGATDTQYF. As DNA, the CDR3 is TGTGCCAGCAGTGTAATGACAGGGGGCGCGACAGATACGCAGTATTTT.

The chain uses TRBV7-9 and TRBJ2-3; a weak D match, TRBD2 (6 bases). CDR1 SEHNR and CDR2 FQNEAQ come from the germline V gene (reference sequence). V was trimmed by 10 bases and J by 0 bases, leaving 8 bases between them. This CDR3 is 12 amino acids long. CDR3 sequence: CATRGSTDTQYF. Written as DNA, the CDR3 is TGTGCCACTCGGGGGAGCACAGATACGCAGTATTTT.

The genes are TRBV7-8 and TRBJ2-5; D may correspond to TRBD1 or TRBD2 (6 bases each). Germline CDR1 reads SGHVS; CDR2 reads FQNEAQ. This CDR3 has 14 residues. The ends were cut back, 4 bases at V and 2 bases at J, with 11 bases in the middle. The CDR3 DNA is TGTGCCAGCAGCTGGCCGGGGGCTCAAGAGACCCAGTACTTC. Encoded protein: CASSWPGAQETQYF.

This CDR3 reads CASRDRVTDTQYF. CDR3 sequence (DNA): TGTGCCAGTAGGGACAGGGTCACAGATACGCAGTATTTT. The chain is built from TRBV19 and TRBJ2-3; 8 bases align to TRBD1. CDR3 length: 13 amino acids. Losses at the gene ends were 6 bases for V and 2 bases for J; bases not matched to a gene: 1. CDR1 is LNHDA and CDR2 is SQIVND in the germline V gene (reference sequence).

The chain combines TRBV12-3 or TRBV12-4 with TRBJ2-4, with TRBD2 matching over 9 bases. The CDR3 is 13 residues long. Trimming removed 11 bases from V and 6 bases from J; junction bases left unmatched: 8. The CDR3 region has the DNA TGTGCCCATGGCGGTAGCGGGGGAAACATTCAGTACTTC. Its protein product is CAHGGSGGNIQYF.

This chain connects TRBV25-1 to TRBJ2-1, with 7 bases fitting TRBD2. The germline V gene encodes CDR1 MGHDK and CDR2 SYGVNS. This CDR3 spans 14 amino acids. V lost 6 bases, J lost 0 bases, and 2 bases stayed unmatched. CDR3 region: CASSRDYSYNEQFF. The CDR3, as DNA: TGTGCCAGCAGCCGGGACTACTCCTACAATGAGCAGTTCTTC.